This is a list of T cell receptor beta chains from one sample in a study of shared clonotypes between healthy human individuals. Libraries were prepared by immunoSEQ multiplex PCR; TCRdb keeps only in-frame clonotypes and omits some of them. The sample lists hundreds of thousands of clones; 90% to 97% were seen once. Sequenced sample: naive CD4+ T cells sorted from blood. The receptor source for this set is a woman aged 30 to 39 in good health. Each CDR3 is given without its conserved first and last residue. A D gene is named only where the DNA matches it firmly.

CDR3aa: ASSPRDRQLGRNTIY
d_gene: TRBD1
v_gene: TRBV11-2

CDR3aa: AWSKGADGSEAF
d_gene: TRBD1
v_gene: TRBV30

CDR3aa: AWSVPGLAANEQF
d_gene: TRBD2
v_gene: TRBV30

CDR3aa: AWNFDREGTEAF
d_gene: TRBD1
v_gene: TRBV30

CDR3aa: ASSLHGTSYHNEQF
d_gene: TRBD2
v_gene: TRBV28

CDR3aa: ASSVRMATNEKLF
d_gene: -
v_gene: TRBV9

CDR3aa: ASSYSSLVSYEQY
d_gene: -
v_gene: TRBV6-5

CDR3aa: ASSTRDRGIGKLF
d_gene: TRBD1
v_gene: TRBV19

CDR3aa: ASSWPHRGPVPYEQY
d_gene: -
v_gene: TRBV5-5

CDR3aa: ASRPREGANIQY
d_gene: TRBD2
v_gene: TRBV5-1

CDR3aa: AWSGLGPYEQY
d_gene: -
v_gene: TRBV30

CDR3aa: ASSVSGLFNEQF
d_gene: -
v_gene: TRBV7-9

CDR3aa: ASSGPAGPEAF
d_gene: -
v_gene: TRBV28

CDR3aa: ASSPTGLGNTIY
d_gene: TRBD1
v_gene: TRBV4-1

CDR3aa: AISESGADTQY
d_gene: TRBD2
v_gene: TRBV10-3

CDR3aa: ASSGDHLFIQY
d_gene: -
v_gene: TRBV18

CDR3aa: AWRSGDEQY
d_gene: -
v_gene: TRBV30

CDR3aa: ASSLVVRSSGNTEAF
d_gene: -
v_gene: TRBV7-2

CDR3aa: ASSSFFNEKLF
d_gene: -
v_gene: TRBV5-6

CDR3aa: ASSLGVIYEQY
d_gene: -
v_gene: TRBV7-2

CDR3aa: ASSAGQGHSNQPQH
d_gene: TRBD1
v_gene: TRBV2

CDR3aa: AISGTSGSPTDTQY
d_gene: TRBD2
v_gene: TRBV10-3

CDR3aa: ASSSTNMNTEAF
d_gene: -
v_gene: TRBV7-9

CDR3aa: ASSLSTSGYYNEQF
d_gene: TRBD2
v_gene: TRBV4-1

CDR3aa: ASSRGQVGQPQH
d_gene: TRBD1
v_gene: TRBV9

CDR3aa: ASSYTALSNQPQH
d_gene: -
v_gene: TRBV6-5

CDR3aa: ASSPYRDRVYEQY
d_gene: TRBD1
v_gene: TRBV28

CDR3aa: ASSLEGSSSYEQY
d_gene: -
v_gene: TRBV5-4

CDR3aa: ASSLGGYEKLF
d_gene: -
v_gene: TRBV5-1

CDR3aa: ASSKGVGLAGDPEQY
d_gene: TRBD2
v_gene: TRBV19

CDR3aa: ASSAGQGVYEQY
d_gene: TRBD1
v_gene: TRBV7-9

CDR3aa: AWSVQGGEKLF
d_gene: -
v_gene: TRBV30

CDR3aa: ASSLAGQGAPQH
d_gene: TRBD1
v_gene: TRBV7-8

CDR3aa: ASSLGSGSTEAF
d_gene: -
v_gene: TRBV7-2

CDR3aa: ASSLARGLFSSPLH
d_gene: TRBD1
v_gene: TRBV27

CDR3aa: ASSFDGTGGREQY
d_gene: TRBD1
v_gene: TRBV28

CDR3aa: ASSFLPGLAHEQY
d_gene: TRBD2
v_gene: TRBV7-3

CDR3aa: ASSTGLEY
d_gene: -
v_gene: TRBV2

CDR3aa: ASSLGGPGGETQY
d_gene: TRBD2
v_gene: TRBV7-7

CDR3aa: ASSDQAGGPVGELF
d_gene: TRBD2
v_gene: TRBV11-3

CDR3aa: ASSLQGPYEQY
d_gene: -
v_gene: TRBV6-5

CDR3aa: ASSYGVAGKNIQY
d_gene: -
v_gene: TRBV6-5

CDR3aa: ASSFQTSGGYEQY
d_gene: TRBD2
v_gene: TRBV6-6

CDR3aa: ASSYGLAGTDEQF
d_gene: TRBD2
v_gene: TRBV2